What follows is one TCR beta chain and its context. As yet, its antigen is unknown. These data belong to a study of T cell repertoires in cytomegalovirus infection. Across the whole study: Public signatures in TCR beta pointed to CMV infection and matching HLA type.

One entry per CDR3 protein, called by TCRdb with MiXCR from the reads. The sample contains about 130,000 distinct CDR3 sequences, 20% to 30% of which appear only once. Germline-derived CDR1 and CDR2 are SEHNR and FQNEAQ (reference sequence). The V and J ends lost 5 bases and 4 bases respectively, with 11 bases between them. The CDR3 is 13 amino acids. The origin of this receptor is a human donor in good health (CMV status not recorded). Some clones in this sample may be carry-over from other donors' samples. The chain is built from TRBV7-9 and TRBJ2-5; a possible D gene is TRBD1 (5 bases). The source material was PBMCs, sequenced either directly or after in vitro stimulation (not recorded which). CDR3 amino acids: CASSRTQSETQYF. CDR3 nucleotide sequence: TGTGCCAGCAGCCGGACACAGTCAGAGACCCAGTACTTC.